These T cell receptor beta chains were read from a single sample in a study of control samples from healthy donors and cancer patients. Clones were sequenced by immunoSEQ multiplex PCR, and TCRdb holds only the in-frame ones, with some missing. Of about 18,000 clones listed, approximately 80% are singletons. Sequencing was carried out using PBMCs. Receptor source: a woman aged 70-85 years with lung cancer. The CDR3 runs from the conserved cysteine through the conserved F or W. The D gene is left open where the match is weak. Only part of the rows carry a size: once, few, many, or a class if the clone is expanded.

J gene	clone size	D gene	V gene	CDR3 protein	CDR3 DNA
TRBJ2-7	-	TRBD2	TRBV3-1/TRBV3-2	CASSLRTSGRVYEQYF	TGTGCCAGCAGCCTCCGGACTAGCGGGAGAGTTTACGAGCAGTACTTC
TRBJ1-1	-	-	TRBV13	CASSLGRSDTEAFF	TGTGCCAGCAGCTTGGGACGGTCCGACACTGAAGCTTTCTTT
TRBJ2-2	once	TRBD2	TRBV7-2	CASSSLREGELFF	TGTGCCAGCAGCTCCTTGCGGGAGGGGGAGCTGTTTTTT
TRBJ2-1	-	TRBD2	TRBV28	CASSETSGRYNEQFF	TGTGCCAGCAGTGAAACTAGCGGGAGATACAATGAGCAGTTCTTC
TRBJ2-7	-	-	TRBV6-5	CASSYSGGSLSYEQYF	TGTGCCAGCAGTTACTCGGGGGGCTCCCTCTCCTACGAGCAGTACTTC
TRBJ1-3	-	TRBD1	TRBV7-2	CASSSGQGFTSGNTIYF	TGTGCCAGCAGCTCGGGACAGGGGTTTACTTCTGGAAACACCATATATTTT
TRBJ1-1	-	-	TRBV13	CASSLGAVGNTEAFF	TGTGCCAGCAGCTTAGGGGCCGTAGGGAACACTGAAGCTTTCTTT
TRBJ2-6	-	TRBD1	TRBV6-1	CASSELGQGAGANVLTF	TGTGCCAGCAGTGAACTGGGACAGGGAGCCGGGGCCAACGTCCTGACTTTC
TRBJ2-3	-	TRBD2	TRBV9	CASSVVGDSASGVSDTQYF	TGTGCCAGCAGCGTAGTGGGCGATTCAGCTAGCGGGGTGTCGGATACGCAGTATTTT
TRBJ2-7	-	TRBD2	TRBV11-2	CASSSTGSGGTYEQYF	TGTGCCAGCAGCTCAACCGGTAGCGGGGGGACCTACGAGCAGTACTTC
TRBJ1-3	-	-	TRBV5-1	CASSLEAGTPGNTIYF	TGCGCCAGCAGCTTGGAGGCGGGAACTCCTGGAAACACCATATATTTT
TRBJ1-1	-	-	TRBV4-1	CASSQERGVAFF	TGCGCCAGCAGCCAAGAGAGAGGGGTGGCTTTCTTT
TRBJ1-4	-	TRBD1	TRBV7-6	CASSLAPQGEGKLFF	TGTGCCAGCAGCTTAGCCCCCCAGGGGGAAGGAAAACTGTTTTTT
TRBJ2-7	-	-	TRBV30	CAWTSGVVPREQYF	TGTGCCTGGACTTCCGGAGTCGTGCCGAGAGAGCAGTACTTC
TRBJ1-3	few	-	TRBV9	CASSTQGNSGNTIYF	TGTGCCAGCAGCACACAGGGAAATTCTGGAAACACCATATATTTT
TRBJ1-2	-	TRBD1	TRBV5-1	CASREGQGNYGYTF	TGCGCCAGCAGGGAAGGACAGGGGAACTATGGCTACACCTTC
TRBJ2-1	once	-	TRBV6-5	CASSLDLNNEQFF	TGTGCCAGCTCCTTAGACCTCAACAATGAGCAGTTCTTC
TRBJ2-1	-	-	TRBV14	CASSQDRRAEQFF	TGTGCCAGCAGCCAAGATAGGAGGGCTGAGCAGTTCTTC
TRBJ2-7	-	TRBD2	TRBV11-3	CASSRSSGREQYF	TGTGCCAGCAGCCGTAGTAGCGGGAGGGAGCAGTACTTC
TRBJ2-3	-	TRBD1	TRBV2	CASTSTGSGTDTQYF	TGTGCCAGCACCTCGACAGGGTCAGGGACAGATACGCAGTATTTT
TRBJ2-7	-	-	TRBV12-3/TRBV12-4	CASSSGPREQYF	TGTGCCAGCAGTTCTGGCCCACGCGAGCAGTACTTC
TRBJ2-7	-	TRBD2	TRBV7-2	CASRDRLAGDEQYF	TGTGCCAGCAGGGACAGACTAGCGGGAGACGAGCAGTACTTC
TRBJ2-1	-	-	TRBV15	CATSRVVSEVGRGEQFF	TGTGCCACCAGCAGAGTAGTTTCCGAGGTCGGGCGGGGTGAGCAGTTCTTC
TRBJ2-5	-	-	TRBV15	CATSRAPTRGGETQYF	TGTGCCACCAGCAGAGCCCCTACCAGGGGCGGGGAGACCCAGTACTTC
TRBJ2-1	-	TRBD1	TRBV11-2	CASSYVGGTGSYNEQFF	TGTGCCAGCAGCTACGTAGGGGGGACAGGCTCCTACAATGAGCAGTTCTTC
TRBJ1-1	-	-	TRBV5-4	CASSLERNTEAFF	TGTGCCAGCAGCTTGGAAAGGAACACTGAAGCTTTCTTT
TRBJ1-2	-	-	TRBV20-1	CSASHGYGYTF	TGCAGTGCTAGTCACGGATATGGCTACACCTTC
TRBJ2-7	-	-	TRBV5-6	CASSSGLHEQYF	TGTGCCAGCAGCTCGGGACTTCACGAGCAGTACTTC
TRBJ1-5	-	TRBD1	TRBV6-5	CASLGQGWQPQHF	TGTGCCAGCCTGGGACAGGGCTGGCAGCCCCAGCATTTT
TRBJ1-5	-	-	TRBV7-2	CASSLEGGNQPQHF	TGTGCCAGCAGCTTAGAGGGTGGCAATCAGCCCCAGCATTTT
TRBJ2-3	-	-	TRBV2	CASSLADTQYF	TGTGCCAGCAGTCTGGCAGATACGCAGTATTTT
TRBJ2-3	-	TRBD2	TRBV3-1/TRBV3-2	CASSQSRGGIEADTQYF	TGTGCCAGCAGCCAAAGTCGGGGAGGGATCGAGGCAGATACGCAGTATTTT
TRBJ2-5	-	TRBD1	TRBV7-2	CASSSRTGIQETQYF	TGTGCCAGCAGCTCAAGGACAGGTATCCAAGAGACCCAGTACTTC
TRBJ2-2	once	-	TRBV6-5	CASSKPGRGTGELFF	TGTGCCAGCAGCAAGCCCGGGCGGGGCACCGGGGAGCTGTTTTTT
TRBJ1-1	-	-	TRBV2	CASSERPEAFF	TGTGCCAGCAGTGAACGGCCTGAAGCTTTCTTT
TRBJ2-1	-	TRBD1	TRBV27	CASSLLAGTGHNEQFF	TGTGCCAGCAGTTTGCTAGCCGGGACAGGTCACAATGAGCAGTTCTTC
TRBJ2-5	-	-	TRBV12-3/TRBV12-4	CASSLDNQETQYF	TGTGCCAGCAGTTTGGACAACCAAGAGACCCAGTACTTC